Here is one T cell receptor (beta chain) with its context. Its antigen remains unidentified. The data are from a study of cytomegalovirus exposure and HLA in healthy donors. Study-level results: Most TCR beta V segments were productive about 87% or about 30% of the time in an earlier analysis. The study put 150 to 200 TCR beta chains on its list as cytomegalovirus-associated. Later work found most CMV-associated TCR beta chains apparently HLA-restricted.

The CDR3 sequence is 16 residues long. Germline V gene sequence: CDR1 LGHNA, CDR2 YNFKEQ. V shed 1 base, J shed 3 bases, and the junction held 8 bases outside the gene matches. Primers for the PCR totalled 60 Vbeta and 13 Jbeta. Sequenced by immunoSEQ multiplex PCR; TCRdb stores in-frame clones only, minus some. Altogether about 150,000 clones are present, 50% to 75% being singletons, with the ten largest covering about 7.1%. The genes are TRBV4-2 and TRBJ2-7, with 8 positions matching TRBD2. The material sequenced was PBMCs. This clonotype originated in a woman in her sixties or seventies in good health and CMV-seropositive. The CDR3 coding sequence is TGTGCCAGCAGCCAAGGCCTAGCGGGTAGACTCTACGAGCAGTACTTC. Translation gives CASSQGLAGRLYEQYF.